This entry lists 15 T cell receptor beta chains sequenced from one sample in a study of response to subunit inactivated influenza vaccine. TCRdb re-called the RT-PCR reads with MiXCR, one entry per CDR3 protein. Of a few hundred thousand distinct CDR3 sequences listed, 21% are singletons. The input for sequencing was PBMCs from blood, taken about 20 months after vaccination. The receptor source for this set is a man aged 45 to 70 who received an inactivated influenza vaccine.

This sequence joins TRBV19 and TRBJ1-1, with 7 bases lining up with TRBD1. Germline trimming cut 8 bases from V and 1 base from J; bases unmatched to any gene: 4. Germline values: CDR1 LNHDA, CDR2 SQIVND (reference sequence). The CDR3 is 13 residues long. The CDR3 here is CASLRQGNTEAFF. In DNA form, the CDR3 reads TGTGCCAGTCTTAGACAGGGGAACACTGAAGCTTTCTTT.

This chain joins TRBV28 and TRBJ2-4, with TRBD2 as a possible D gene (6 bases). V dropped 1 base and J dropped 0 bases, with 10 bases sitting between them. The CDR3 totals 16 residues. Germline CDR1 reads MDHEN; CDR2 reads SYDVKM. The CDR3 region is CASSLSPGLAKNIQYF. DNA of the CDR3: TGTGCCAGCAGTTTATCCCCGGGACTAGCCAAAAACATTCAGTACTTC.

Only a few counts were recorded for this clonotype. The chain recombines TRBV4-1 with TRBJ2-5; 9 nucleotides agree with TRBD2. The CDR3 runs to 16 residues. The trim removed 0 bases at V and 5 bases at J, leaving 7 bases unmatched. From germline, CDR1 is MGHRA and CDR2 YSYEKL. CDR3 region: CASSQDFGTSMETQYF. The CDR3 DNA reads TGCGCCAGCAGCCAAGATTTCGGGACTAGCATGGAGACCCAGTACTTC.

The V call is TRBV20-1, the J call TRBJ2-1; 12 bases line up with TRBD2. The CDR3 covers 14 residues. Germline values: CDR1 DFQATT, CDR2 SNEGSKA (reference sequence). The V and J ends lost 6 bases and 8 bases, in that order; junction bases with no gene match: 8. The CDR3 protein is CSAIGLAGSYEQFF. CDR3 DNA: TGCAGTGCGATAGGACTAGCGGGATCGTATGAGCAGTTCTTC.

J is TRBJ2-7 and V is TRBV5-1, with D possibly being TRBD2 (5 bases). This CDR3 is 15 amino acids long. Trimming shortened V by 4 bases and J by 0 bases, and 14 bases separated the two germline ends. Germline V lookup: CDR1 SGHRS, CDR2 YFSETQ. CDR3 region: CASSVGSTISYEQYF. CDR3 bases: TGCGCCAGCAGCGTGGGGAGTACCATCTCCTACGAGCAGTACTTC. The whole variable domain, remainder taken from reference TRBV5-1 and TRBJ2-7, is KAGVTQTPRYLIKTRGQQVTLSCSPISGHRSVSWYQQTPGQGLQFLFEYFSETQRNKGNFPGRFSGRQFSNSRSEMNVSTLELGDSALYLCASSVGSTISYEQYFGPGTRLTVT.

CDR3 DNA sequence: TGTGCCAGCACGGTGGGTTTGGACAAAAACATTCAGTACTTC. Its translation is CASTVGLDKNIQYF. J is TRBJ2-4 and V is TRBV28; D gene uncertain. This CDR3 has 14 residues. With 7 bases removed from V and 3 bases from J, the gap between germline ends came to 13 bases. CDR1 and CDR2 from the germline V gene are MDHEN and SYDVKM.

Only a few counts were recorded for this clonotype. The chain joins TRBV4-2 to TRBJ1-2, with TRBD1 identical over 7 bases. The V gene's germline CDR1 is LGHNA and CDR2 YNFKEQ. The CDR3 extends over 15 amino acids. The V and J ends lost 0 bases and 8 bases, in that order; junction bases with no gene match: 9. The DNA of the CDR3 is TGTGCCAGCAGCCAAGATGTAGGGGGCACCTTCGGCTACACCTTC. The encoded protein is CASSQDVGGTFGYTF.

The chain joins TRBV6-1 to TRBJ2-7, with 7 bases that match TRBD2. The CDR3 has 14 residues. Germline V lookup: CDR1 MNHNS, CDR2 SASEGT. V dropped 7 bases and J dropped 2; count of bases not matched to a gene: 8. The CDR3 region has the DNA TGTGCCAGCACGCCCGGCGGGGGTCCCTACGAGCAGTACTTC. The encoded protein is CASTPGGGPYEQYF.

The V gene is TRBV29-1, the J gene TRBJ1-2, with TRBD1 matching 7 bases. Germline lookup yields CDR1 SQVTM and CDR2 ANQGSEA. The trim removed 6 bases at V and 0 bases at J, leaving 13 bases unmatched. This CDR3 spans 16 amino acids. The CDR3 here is CSVLTRDSFTNYGYTF. CDR3 coding DNA: TGCAGCGTCCTTACCCGGGACAGTTTTACTAACTATGGCTACACCTTC.

This chain joins TRBV12-3 or TRBV12-4 and TRBJ1-6; tentatively, D is TRBD1 (6 bases). Trimming removed 8 bases at V and 7 bases at J, with 12 bases between. The CDR3 is 13 amino acids. CDR3 sequence reads: CASQGSGNSPLHF. The CDR3 bases are TGTGCCAGCCAGGGGTCGGGGAATTCACCCCTCCACTTT.

The chain couples TRBV12-3 or TRBV12-4 to TRBJ1-5; 9 nucleotides line up with TRBD1. V trimming: 8 bases; J trimming: 0 bases; junction bases outside the gene matches: 8. The CDR3 runs 16 residues. The CDR3 nucleotides are TGTGCCAGCGGGCCGGGACAGGGTGTTAGCAATCAGCCCCAGCATTTT. Translation gives CASGPGQGVSNQPQHF.

This clonotype was counted a single time. The rearrangement joins TRBV19 to TRBJ2-1; D unresolved. Germline V gene sequence: CDR1 LNHDA, CDR2 SQIVND (reference sequence). The CDR3 runs 16 residues. The ends were cut back, 5 bases at V and 0 bases at J, with 14 bases in the middle. The CDR3 DNA is TGTGCCAGTAGTCCCCTTTCTATGAACTCCTACAATGAGCAGTTCTTC. Amino acid sequence: CASSPLSMNSYNEQFF.

In this sample, this clonotype turned up many times. The V gene is TRBV25-1, the J gene TRBJ1-6, with unresolved D. The V gene lost 6 bases and the J gene lost 5 bases, with 8 bases spanning the gap. The CDR3 totals 13 residues. In germline, CDR1 is MGHDK, CDR2 SYGVNS. The CDR3 spells CASSTRDNSPLHF. The CDR3 bases are TGTGCCAGCAGCACACGTGATAATTCACCCCTCCACTTT.

The rearrangement joins TRBV4-1 to TRBJ1-1, with D tentatively TRBD1 (5 bases). CDR3 length equals 15 residues. Germline-derived CDR1 and CDR2 are MGHRA and YSYEKL. Between the trimmed V and J ends, which lost 0 bases and 5 bases, there was a span of 13 bases. The CDR3 loop reads CASSQEAGYATEAFF. For the CDR3, the DNA is TGCGCCAGCAGCCAAGAGGCAGGGTACGCAACTGAAGCTTTCTTT.

There are many counts of this clonotype. The chain employs TRBV28 and TRBJ1-5; no firm D call. The CDR3 has 14 amino acids. The V gene's germline CDR1 is MDHEN and CDR2 SYDVKM. Deletions cut 2 bases from V and 7 bases from J, with 12 bases between. As DNA, the CDR3 is TGTGCCAGCAGTTTAGGTGTGACCCTACAGCCCCAGCATTTT. Translating gives CASSLGVTLQPQHF.